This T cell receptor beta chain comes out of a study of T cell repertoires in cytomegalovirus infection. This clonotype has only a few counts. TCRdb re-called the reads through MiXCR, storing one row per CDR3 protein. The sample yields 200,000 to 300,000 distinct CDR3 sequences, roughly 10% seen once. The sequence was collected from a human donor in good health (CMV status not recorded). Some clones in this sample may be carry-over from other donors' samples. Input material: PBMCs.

The CDR3 DNA is TGCGCCAGCAGCCAAGATCGGACAGATTACTCCTACAATGAGCAGTTCTTC. It translates to CASSQDRTDYSYNEQFF. V gene TRBV4-1 combines with J gene TRBJ2-1, with D perhaps TRBD1 (6 bases). Germline assignment: CDR1 MGHRA and CDR2 YSYEKL. The CDR3 has 17 amino acids. Trimming took off 0 bases at V and 0 bases at J, with 12 bases between the two ends.